The rows below give T cell receptor beta chains drawn from one sample of a study of T-cell memory formation after mild COVID-19. TCRdb independently ran MiXCR on the 5' RACE reads; one entry per CDR3 protein. Found here are approximately 100,000 distinct CDR3 sequences, around 10% of them singletons; the top ten hold about 40%. Sequences were obtained from PBMCs or a T cell subset sorted from them (not recorded which). These receptors all come from a man younger than 30 who had mild COVID-19 (a few samples of this study predate the infection). Cell type and time point are not known. Both conserved end residues are part of each CDR3. A D gene is named only where the DNA matches it firmly. The listing skips clone size in some rows; elsewhere it reads once, few, many or a size class.

clone_size	j_call	d_call	v_call	cdr3_aa	cdr3_nt
few	TRBJ2-3	.	TRBV4-3	CASSQDISWSLDTQYF	TGCGCCAGCAGCCAAGACATTAGCTGGTCCTTAGATACGCAGTATTTT
few	TRBJ2-3	TRBD2	TRBV11-2	CASSPRGEWDTQYF	TGTGCCAGCAGCCCCCGGGGGGAGTGGGATACGCAGTATTTT
many	TRBJ2-1	.	TRBV20-1	CSAFQRVYNEQFF	TGCAGTGCTTTTCAGCGGGTCTACAATGAGCAGTTCTTC
few	TRBJ2-7	TRBD1	TRBV6-2/TRBV6-3	CASSYSVTGGEYEQYF	TGTGCCAGCAGTTACTCGGTGACAGGGGGTGAGTACGAGCAGTACTTC
few	TRBJ2-5	.	TRBV4-1	CASSQFRSQETQYF	TGCGCCAGCAGCCAATTCAGAAGCCAAGAGACCCAGTACTTC
.	TRBJ1-1	.	TRBV27	CASRQTVLDTEAFF	TGTGCCAGCAGGCAGACAGTGTTAGACACTGAAGCTTTCTTT
.	TRBJ1-1	.	TRBV29-1	CSARPSSAEAFF	TGCAGCGCTAGACCCTCCTCGGCTGAAGCTTTCTTT
few	TRBJ2-7	TRBD1	TRBV6-2/TRBV6-3	CASSYSTVGGGYEQYF	TGTGCCAGCAGTTACTCGACCGTAGGGGGCGGCTACGAGCAGTACTTC
few	TRBJ1-6	.	TRBV14	CASSQTLRVGGNSPLHF	TGTGCCAGCAGCCAAACCCTCCGGGTAGGGGGAAATTCACCCCTCCACTTT
.	TRBJ2-3	.	TRBV11-3	CASSSYRVPDTQYF	TGTGCCAGCAGCTCTTACAGGGTCCCAGATACGCAGTATTTT
.	TRBJ2-1	.	TRBV15	CATSTPVGGFYNEQFF	TGTGCCACCAGCACCCCGGTTGGTGGGTTCTACAATGAGCAGTTCTTC
few	TRBJ2-7	.	TRBV27	CASSLQQSSYEQYF	TGTGCCAGCAGTTTACAGCAAAGCTCCTACGAGCAGTACTTC
.	TRBJ2-1	.	TRBV27	CASSLSVGNEQFF	TGTGCCAGCAGTCTCAGCGTAGGGAATGAGCAGTTCTTC
few	TRBJ2-7	.	TRBV29-1	CSVRGSAYEQYF	TGCAGTGTACGGGGGTCAGCCTACGAGCAGTACTTC
.	TRBJ2-1	.	TRBV28	CASISTGTSLLEQFF	TGTGCCAGCATTTCCACGGGTACTTCTTTGTTGGAGCAGTTCTTC
.	TRBJ2-4	.	TRBV29-1	CSVEDQGAKNIQYF	TGCAGCGTTGAAGATCAGGGTGCCAAAAACATTCAGTACTTC
few	TRBJ2-1	.	TRBV6-1	CATSPGFF	TGTGCCACCTCCCCCGGGTTCTTC
once	TRBJ2-7	TRBD1	TRBV27	CASSLGTGKAEQYF	TGTGCCAGCAGTTTGGGGACAGGGAAAGCCGAGCAGTACTTC
few	TRBJ1-2	TRBD1	TRBV11-1	CASSSDRAGYTF	TGTGCCAGCAGCTCCGACAGGGCTGGCTACACCTTC
.	TRBJ1-1	.	TRBV7-3	CASSQSDSTEAFF	TGTGCCAGCAGCCAATCGGACAGCACTGAAGCTTTCTTT
.	TRBJ2-1	TRBD2	TRBV4-1	CASSQDMRGNEQFF	TGCGCCAGCAGCCAAGATATGCGGGGGAATGAGCAGTTCTTC
few	TRBJ2-7	TRBD1	TRBV7-3	CASSPRDRDHEQYF	TGTGCCAGCAGCCCCCGGGACAGGGACCACGAGCAGTACTTC
.	TRBJ2-1	.	TRBV24-1	CATSAPPGPQDNEQFF	TGTGCCACCAGTGCCCCGCCGGGACCCCAGGACAATGAGCAGTTCTTC
many	TRBJ2-2	TRBD1	TRBV25-1	CASSDRGHTGELFF	TGTGCCAGCAGTGACAGGGGGCACACCGGGGAGCTGTTTTTT
.	TRBJ1-1	.	TRBV5-5	CASSLTENTEAFF	TGTGCCAGCAGCTTGACAGAGAACACTGAAGCTTTCTTT
.	TRBJ2-5	TRBD2	TRBV9	CASSVWTSGGQETQYF	TGTGCCAGCAGCGTATGGACTAGCGGGGGCCAAGAGACCCAGTACTTC
few	TRBJ2-3	TRBD2	TRBV7-8	CASSLASTSGTDTQYF	TGTGCCAGCAGCTTAGCGTCGACTAGCGGCACAGATACGCAGTATTTT
.	TRBJ2-4	TRBD2	TRBV4-2	CASSQALSGVGGDIQYF	TGTGCCAGCAGCCAGGCCTTGAGCGGGGTTGGTGGGGACATTCAGTACTTC
.	TRBJ1-2	.	TRBV7-9	CASSFVGESYGYTF	TGTGCCAGCAGCTTCGTGGGGGAAAGCTATGGCTACACCTTC
few	TRBJ2-1	TRBD2	TRBV7-2	CASSPAGGGEQFF	TGTGCCAGCAGCCCAGCGGGGGGAGGTGAGCAGTTCTTC
.	TRBJ2-1	.	TRBV6-6	CASSQENGPETQFF	TGTGCCAGCAGTCAAGAGAACGGGCCAGAGACCCAGTTCTTC
.	TRBJ2-3	TRBD2	TRBV7-9	CASSPRGGLTDTQYF	TGTGCCAGCAGCCCCCGGGGGGGGCTCACAGATACGCAGTATTTT
few	TRBJ2-3	TRBD2	TRBV9	CASSPGLAGVTDTQYF	TGTGCCAGCAGCCCAGGACTAGCGGGGGTCACAGATACGCAGTATTTT
few	TRBJ1-1	.	TRBV5-1	CASRPTGNTEAFF	TGCGCCAGCAGACCCACAGGGAACACTGAAGCTTTCTTT
few	TRBJ1-3	.	TRBV3-1	CASSQDWFSGNTIYF	TGTGCCAGCAGCCAAGATTGGTTCTCTGGAAACACCATATATTTT
few	TRBJ2-5	.	TRBV12-3/TRBV12-4	CASSSATRWWAQETQYF	TGTGCCAGCAGTTCCGCGACGAGGTGGTGGGCACAAGAGACCCAGTACTTC
.	TRBJ1-2	.	TRBV2	CASSESSEFIYGYTF	TGTGCCAGCAGTGAATCCAGCGAGTTCATCTATGGCTACACCTTC
few	TRBJ2-5	.	TRBV24-1	CATSDLEESADNVKETQYF	TGTGCCACCAGTGATTTGGAAGAGTCTGCGGACAACGTAAAAGAGACCCAGTACTTC
.	TRBJ2-1	TRBD2	TRBV7-3	CASSLDRGGNEQFF	TGTGCCAGCAGCTTGGATCGGGGGGGCAATGAGCAGTTCTTC
.	TRBJ2-2	.	TRBV5-1	CASSRLGLNTGELFF	TGCGCCAGCAGTCGCCTCGGGCTGAACACCGGGGAGCTGTTTTTT